The 17 T cell receptor beta chains below all came from one sample that was sequenced in a study of blood T cell repertoires in COVID-19. The repertoire was sequenced with immunoSEQ multiplex PCR; TCRdb's copy has only in-frame clones and lacks some. This table has about 200,000 clones, roughly 90% appearing once. Sequencing was carried out using peripheral blood. The receptor set was obtained from a man aged 18 to 30 with active or convalescent COVID-19.

The chain is built from TRBV30 and TRBJ2-6; 7 nucleotides align to TRBD1. Germline-derived CDR1 and CDR2 are GTSNPN and SVGIG (reference sequence). The CDR3 has 17 amino acids. With 0 bases clipped from V and 1 base from J, the junction kept 6 bases outside the gene matches. The CDR3: CAWSVLRTGSGANVLTF. The CDR3 DNA is TGTGCCTGGAGTGTACTCAGGACAGGTTCTGGGGCCAACGTCCTGACTTTC.

The chain employs TRBV7-9 and TRBJ1-1; 10 positions match TRBD1. CDR3 length equals 15 residues. The J segment lost 0 bases and the V segment lost 3 bases, leaving 1 base of the junction unmatched. From germline, CDR1 is SEHNR and CDR2 FQNEAQ (reference sequence). The CDR3 bases are TGTGCCAGCAGCTTGACAGGGGGCGTGAACACTGAAGCTTTCTTT. Its translation: CASSLTGGVNTEAFF.

J is TRBJ1-2 and V is TRBV27, with D uncertain. Looked up from germline, CDR1 is MNHEY and CDR2 is SMNVEV (reference sequence). With 4 bases removed from V and 8 bases from J, the gap between germline ends came to 20 bases. CDR3 length: 15 residues. The CDR3: CASSSAARTDGGYTF. CDR3 DNA: TGTGCCAGCAGTTCCGCGGCCCGAACTGATGGAGGCTACACCTTC.

The rearrangement links TRBV3-1 (or the pseudogene TRBV3-2) to TRBJ2-7; 11 bases are shared with TRBD2. Germline values: CDR1 LGHDT, CDR2 YNNKEL (reference sequence). After removal of 5 bases from V and 6 bases from J, the junction contained 6 bases not matched to a gene. The CDR3 spans 14 residues. The CDR3 DNA follows: TGTGCCAGCAGCTCAACTAGCGGGGGTCGCGAGCAGTACTTC. It is translated as CASSSTSGGREQYF.

The chain carries TRBV19 and TRBJ1-2; D uncertain. V was clipped by 9 bases and J by 4 bases, with 21 bases between them. CDR1 is LNHDA, CDR2 SQIVND, per germline (reference sequence). The CDR3 covers 15 residues. The CDR3 sequence is CASRVRVTGFYGYTF. The CDR3 region has the DNA TGTGCCAGCCGGGTCCGGGTTACTGGATTCTATGGCTACACCTTC.

The genes are TRBV7-9 and TRBJ1-1, with 7 bases matching TRBD1. CDR3 length: 15 residues. V dropped 5 bases and J dropped 0; count of bases not matched to a gene: 6. CDR1 is SEHNR and CDR2 is FQNEAQ in the germline V gene (reference sequence). CDR3 DNA sequence: TGTGCCAGCAGCCCCCCGGGACAGATGAACACTGAAGCTTTCTTT. It codes for CASSPPGQMNTEAFF.

V and J are TRBV5-1 and TRBJ1-2, with a weak D call TRBD1 (6 bases). Germline CDR1 and CDR2: SGHRS and YFSETQ. Deletions cut 4 bases from V and 4 bases from J, with 20 bases between. This CDR3 has 16 amino acids. In nucleotides, the CDR3 is TGCGCCAGCAGCCCATTACCTCAAGACAGGATCTATGGCTACACCTTC. Its protein is CASSPLPQDRIYGYTF.

The chain carries TRBV6-5 and TRBJ1-5, with D perhaps TRBD1 (5 bases). Germline V lookup: CDR1 MNHEY, CDR2 SVGAGI. V was trimmed by 6 bases and J by 4 bases, leaving 10 bases between them. The CDR3 has 13 residues. The CDR3 loop reads CASRGRENQPQHF. The CDR3 DNA reads TGTGCCAGCAGGGGGCGAGAGAATCAGCCCCAGCATTTT.

This clone was detected a few times. The chain employs TRBV5-6 and TRBJ1-1; 8 bases align to TRBD1. The CDR3 contains 16 residues. Trimming at V came to 0 bases and at J to 0 bases, leaving 4 bases not matched to a gene. Per germline, CDR1 SGHDT and CDR2 YYEEEE. CDR3 nucleotide sequence: TGTGCCAGCAGCTTGGACAGGGGGTTTCTGAACACTGAAGCTTTCTTT. This translates into CASSLDRGFLNTEAFF.

The chain is built from TRBV5-4 and TRBJ1-3, with D possibly matching TRBD1 (5 bases). The CDR3 is 16 residues long. In germline, CDR1 is SGHNT, CDR2 YYREEE (reference sequence). Trimming stripped 0 bases from V and 2 bases from J, with 12 bases between. This chain's CDR3 is CASSLGTNIPGNTIYF. In DNA, the CDR3 is TGTGCCAGCAGCTTGGGGACAAACATTCCTGGAAACACCATATATTTT.

This rearrangement joins TRBV7-9 to TRBJ2-2, with 7 bases matching TRBD2. Germline CDR1 reads SEHNR; CDR2 reads FQNEAQ (reference sequence). This CDR3 spans 16 amino acids. V lost 5 bases, J lost 2 bases, and 8 bases stayed unmatched. This CDR3 is CASSPRLADNTGELFF. CDR3 DNA: TGTGCCAGCAGCCCTCGACTAGCCGATAACACCGGGGAGCTGTTTTTT.

The chain has TRBV6-4 and TRBJ2-3; 9 positions agree with TRBD2. CDR3 size: 16 residues. Unmatched junction bases numbered 7, after V lost 4 bases and J lost 2 bases. CDR1 is MRHNA, CDR2 SNTAGT, per germline. CDR3 sequence: CASSALAGALTDTQYF. As DNA, the CDR3 is TGTGCCAGCAGTGCCTTAGCGGGAGCCCTCACAGATACGCAGTATTTT.

This chain connects TRBV7-9 to TRBJ2-3; the D is unclear. V was pared by 5 bases and J by 0 bases, with 3 bases between. The CDR3 covers 12 residues. Per the germline V gene, CDR1 is SEHNR and CDR2 is FQNEAQ (reference sequence). As DNA, the CDR3 is TGTGCCAGCAGCCAGAGCACAGATACGCAGTATTTT. It codes for CASSQSTDTQYF.

The J gene is TRBJ2-7, the V gene TRBV29-1, with D perhaps matching TRBD2 (6 bases). V was pared by 2 bases and J by 6 bases, with 14 bases between. In germline, CDR1 is SQVTM, CDR2 ANQGSEA. There are 13 residues in the CDR3. Here the CDR3 reads CSVESGDGGEQYF. DNA for the CDR3: TGCAGCGTTGAAAGTGGAGACGGGGGCGAGCAGTACTTC.

The table lists this clone with a count of one. This chain connects TRBV3-1 (or the pseudogene TRBV3-2) to TRBJ1-2; D gene uncertain. Between the trimmed V and J ends, which lost 3 bases and 5 bases, there was a span of 13 bases. The CDR3 contains 14 residues. The V gene's germline CDR1 is LGHDT and CDR2 YNNKEL (reference sequence). CDR3 residues: CASSQSTRYYGYTF. DNA for the CDR3: TGTGCCAGCAGCCAGAGCACGAGATATTATGGCTACACCTTC.

The chain joins TRBV6-5 to TRBJ1-4; no definite D call. Germline V gives CDR1 MNHEY, CDR2 SVGAGI. The CDR3 covers 11 residues. The germline V and J ends were trimmed by 6 bases and 8 bases, with 7 bases remaining between them. For the CDR3, the DNA is TGTGCCAGCAGGGCGGGGGAAAAACTGTTTTTT. Translating gives CASRAGEKLFF.

This chain joins TRBV2 and TRBJ1-1; the D gene is possibly TRBD1 (6 bases). The V and J ends lost 7 bases and 0 bases respectively, with 12 bases between them. Germline V gene lookup returns CDR1 SNHLY and CDR2 FYNNEI. This CDR3 is 14 amino acids long. As DNA, the CDR3 is TGTGCCAGCACTCCGACAGGTATGAACACTGAAGCTTTCTTT. The encoded protein is CASTPTGMNTEAFF.